This T cell receptor beta chain was observed in a study of control samples from healthy donors and cancer patients. Data came from immunoSEQ multiplex PCR; TCRdb stores just in-frame clones and leaves some out. The table records fewer than 200,000 clones, around 90% of them present only once. CDR3 length: 14 residues. Losses at the gene ends were 7 bases for V and 5 bases for J; bases not matched to a gene: 5. Germline V gene lookup returns CDR1 LNHDA and CDR2 SQIVND (reference sequence). This receptor was obtained from a young woman in good health. Sequencing was performed on blood. The chain couples TRBV19 to TRBJ2-5, with TRBD1 identical over 12 bases. The CDR3 coding sequence is TGTGCCAGTACCGGGACAGGGGGCATCGAGACCCAGTACTTC. As protein: CASTGTGGIETQYF.